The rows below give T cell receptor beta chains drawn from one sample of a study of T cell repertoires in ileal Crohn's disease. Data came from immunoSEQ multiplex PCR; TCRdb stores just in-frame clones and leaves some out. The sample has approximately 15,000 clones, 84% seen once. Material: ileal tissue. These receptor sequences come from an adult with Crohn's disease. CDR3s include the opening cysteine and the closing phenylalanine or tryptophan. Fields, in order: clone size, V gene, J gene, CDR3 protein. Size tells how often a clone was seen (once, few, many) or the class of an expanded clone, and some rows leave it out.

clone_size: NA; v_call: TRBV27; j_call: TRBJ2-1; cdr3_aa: CASSLFGGVSSTYNEQFF
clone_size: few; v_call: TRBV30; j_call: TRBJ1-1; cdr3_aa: CAWSVEGTGGQAFF
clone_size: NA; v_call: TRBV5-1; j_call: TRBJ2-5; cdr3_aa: CASSLAGTSGGETQYF
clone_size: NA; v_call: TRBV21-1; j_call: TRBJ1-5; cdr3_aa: CASSKGRDRRPNQPQHF
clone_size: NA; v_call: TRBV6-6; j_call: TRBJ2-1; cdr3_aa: CASRTGTSGYNEQFF
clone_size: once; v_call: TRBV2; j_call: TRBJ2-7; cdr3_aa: CASSEARRGFSYEQYF
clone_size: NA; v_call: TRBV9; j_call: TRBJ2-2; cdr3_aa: CASSPWGGRLPNTGELFF
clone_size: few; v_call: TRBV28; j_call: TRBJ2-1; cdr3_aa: CASSLPPPSGRGEQFF
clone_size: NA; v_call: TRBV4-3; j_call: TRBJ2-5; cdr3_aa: CASSQGRDYRETQYF
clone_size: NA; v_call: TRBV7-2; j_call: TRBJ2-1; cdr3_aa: CASSAGGSGTYNEQFF
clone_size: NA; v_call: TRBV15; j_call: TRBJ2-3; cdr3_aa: CATSRDGLDTDTQYF
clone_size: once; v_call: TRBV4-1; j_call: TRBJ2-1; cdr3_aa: CASSQPGTRSNEQFF
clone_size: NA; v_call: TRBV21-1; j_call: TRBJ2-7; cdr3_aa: CASTLRWASGTPTIAYEQYF
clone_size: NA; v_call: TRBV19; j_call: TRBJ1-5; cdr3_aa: CATHPRGQGGSQPQHF
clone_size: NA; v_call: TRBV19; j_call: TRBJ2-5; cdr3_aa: CASSTGIQETQYF
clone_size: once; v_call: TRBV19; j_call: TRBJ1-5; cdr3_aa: CASTNRGLDQPQHF
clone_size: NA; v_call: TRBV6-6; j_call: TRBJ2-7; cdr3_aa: CASSYREDSYEQYF
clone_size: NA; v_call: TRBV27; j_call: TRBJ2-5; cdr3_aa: CASSLLAGAEAQYF
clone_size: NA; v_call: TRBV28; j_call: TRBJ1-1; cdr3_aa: CASTRQLNTEAFF
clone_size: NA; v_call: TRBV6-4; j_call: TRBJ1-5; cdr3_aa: CASSDGGSCQPQHF
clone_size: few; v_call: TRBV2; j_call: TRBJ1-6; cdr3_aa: CASKVVTGGDSSPLHF
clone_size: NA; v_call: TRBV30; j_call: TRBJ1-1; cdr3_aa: CACSPGGNTEAFF
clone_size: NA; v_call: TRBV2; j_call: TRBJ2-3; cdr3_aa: CASIKGLSTDTQYF
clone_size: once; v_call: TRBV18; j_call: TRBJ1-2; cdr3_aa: CASSQTVNYGYTF
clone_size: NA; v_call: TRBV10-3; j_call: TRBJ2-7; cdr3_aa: CAISPKGLAGDSSYEQYF
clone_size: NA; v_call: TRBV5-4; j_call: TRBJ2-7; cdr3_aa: CASSKTGGREQYF
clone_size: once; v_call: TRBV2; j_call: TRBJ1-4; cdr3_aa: CASSADSATNEKLFF
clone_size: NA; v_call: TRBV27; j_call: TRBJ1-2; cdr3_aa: CASSLSTLGGYGYTF
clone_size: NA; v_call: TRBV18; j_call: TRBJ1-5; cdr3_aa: CASSLTNRTGGLNQPQHF
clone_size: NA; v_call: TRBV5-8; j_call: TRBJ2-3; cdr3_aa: CASSRTGSTDTQYF
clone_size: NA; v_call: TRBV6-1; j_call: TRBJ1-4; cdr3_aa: CASSEREKLFF
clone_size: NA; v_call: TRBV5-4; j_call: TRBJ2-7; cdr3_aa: CASSPSAGFSYEQYF
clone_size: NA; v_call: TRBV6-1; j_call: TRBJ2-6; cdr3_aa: CASSEAWVAGANVLTF
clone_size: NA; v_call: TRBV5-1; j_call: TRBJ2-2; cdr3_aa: CASRFDRVTGELFF
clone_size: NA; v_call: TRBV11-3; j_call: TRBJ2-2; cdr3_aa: CASSREGAAGELFF
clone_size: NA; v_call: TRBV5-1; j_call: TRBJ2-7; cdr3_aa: CASSPESGRAVEQYF
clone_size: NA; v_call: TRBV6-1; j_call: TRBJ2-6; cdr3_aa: CASSEQGAGANVLTF